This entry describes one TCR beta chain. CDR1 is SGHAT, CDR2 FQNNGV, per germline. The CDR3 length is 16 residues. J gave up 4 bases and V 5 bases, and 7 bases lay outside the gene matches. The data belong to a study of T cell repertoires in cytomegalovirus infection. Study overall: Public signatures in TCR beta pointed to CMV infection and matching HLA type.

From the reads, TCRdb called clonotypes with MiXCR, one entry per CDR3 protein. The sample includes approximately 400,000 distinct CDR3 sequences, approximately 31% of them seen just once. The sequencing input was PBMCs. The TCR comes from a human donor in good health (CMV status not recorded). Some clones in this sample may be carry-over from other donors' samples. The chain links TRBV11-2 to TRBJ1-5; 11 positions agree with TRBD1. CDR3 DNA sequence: TGTGCCAGCAGCCCCGGACAGGGGGCTAGAAATCAGCCCCAGCATTTT. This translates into CASSPGQGARNQPQHF.